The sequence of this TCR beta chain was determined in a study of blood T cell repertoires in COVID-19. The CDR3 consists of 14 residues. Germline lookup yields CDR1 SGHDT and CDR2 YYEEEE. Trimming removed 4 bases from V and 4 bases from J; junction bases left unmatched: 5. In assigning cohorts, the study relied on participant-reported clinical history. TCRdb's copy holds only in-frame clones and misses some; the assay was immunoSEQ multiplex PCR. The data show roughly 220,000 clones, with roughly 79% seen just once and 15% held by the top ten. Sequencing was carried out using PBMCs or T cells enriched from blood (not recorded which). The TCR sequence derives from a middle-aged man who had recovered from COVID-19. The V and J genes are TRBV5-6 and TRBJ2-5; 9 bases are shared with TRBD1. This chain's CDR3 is CASSGTGLTETQYF. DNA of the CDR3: TGTGCCAGCAGCGGGACAGGGCTAACAGAGACCCAGTACTTC.